The clone carrying this TCR beta chain was detected a few times. The CDR3 consists of 12 residues. The germline CDR1 and CDR2 sequences are LNHDA and SQIVND (reference sequence). V gave up 7 bases and J gave up 4 bases, with 10 bases separating them. This record comes from a study of blood T cell repertoires in COVID-19. The overall study: The origin of the acute and convalescent COVID-19 samples was the United States, Italy and Spain. In each case, the material was cDNA or gDNA derived from T cells, B-cell-depleted T cells, or PBMCs.

In the source study's methods: Amplification of reference gene primers was used by the study to estimate nucleated cell counts. Produced via immunoSEQ multiplex PCR; TCRdb's table is partial and in-frame only. V, J and clone size are those of that table, while D and trimming were read from the DNA. The sample records over 120,000 clones, about 80% being singletons. This rearrangement joins TRBV19 to TRBJ1-2; D might be TRBD1 (6 bases). This clonotype originated in a woman in her sixties or seventies with acute or convalescent COVID-19. The sequenced sample consisted of peripheral blood. CDR3 DNA: TGTGCCAGTATTGGCAGGGGCTATGGCTACACCTTC. This codes for CASIGRGYGYTF.